This T cell receptor (beta chain) was identified in a study of CD8+CD57+ T cells in acquired aplastic anemia. Turning to the study itself: Recorded DNA amounts for sorted CD4+ and CD8+ cells had an average of 3.2 ug. Overall study findings and caveats: Researchers report that about 29 CD8+ CDR3 sequences appeared in both patients and controls.

Regarding this clonotype: The antigen remains unidentified.

CDR3 and TCR beta VDJ profiling relied on genomic DNA as the template. TCRdb analysed the reads with MiXCR anew, one entry per CDR3 protein. This table has about 220,000 distinct CDR3 sequences, 34% appearing once. The CDR3 length is 13 residues. Germline values: CDR1 MNHEY, CDR2 SMNVEV (reference sequence). The ends were cut back, 5 bases at V and 7 bases at J, with 13 bases in the middle. What was sequenced was sorted CD4+, CD8+, or CD8+CD57+ T cells (not recorded which) from PBMCs. This receptor was taken from a human donor in good health, serving as a control. The V and J genes are TRBV27 and TRBJ2-3; the D gene is possibly TRBD1 (6 bases). This CDR3 is CASSLTGSYTQYF. For the CDR3, the DNA is TGTGCCAGCAGTCTCACAGGGTCCTATACGCAGTATTTT.